The source of this T cell receptor beta chain is a study of OX40 agonist ivuxolimab in advanced cancers. Study-level background: Ivuxolimab was a fully human IgG2 agonistic monoclonal antibody targeting the costimulatory receptor OX40 (CD134). Intravenous ivuxolimab was administered to patients every 2 weeks at six dose levels: 0.01, 0.1, 0.3, 1.5, 3 and 10 mg/kg. Of the roughly 53 patients in dose escalation, 19 had hepatocellular carcinoma, some 15 had melanoma, 9 had renal cell carcinoma and 9 had head and neck cancer. In the dose-escalation cohort, 65% to 90% of patients were male, and the mean age was around 60 years, with a range of about 23 to 90. Patients were allowed to have had prior anti-PD-1, anti-PD-L1 or anti-CTLA-4 therapy, and 40% of the dose-escalation patients had been treated with checkpoint inhibitors. Three dose-escalation patients achieved partial responses, one with hepatocellular carcinoma and two with cutaneous melanoma. Peripheral TCRbeta sequencing aimed to test whether ivuxolimab altered TCR sequence diversity and caused clonal T-cell expansion. The paper reports the monotherapy dose-escalation portion (N ≈ 52 patients) of the phase I ivuxolimab trial. The paper as a whole reports these results and caveats: Antigen specificity was not determined for the clonally expanded peripheral T cells. Partial responders in the 0.1-3.0 mg/kg groups had among the lowest normalized peripheral clonal expansion, especially among CD8+ T cells. Clonal expansion of both CD4+ and CD8+ blood T cells was observed from baseline to week 6 at doses 0.1 to 3.0 mg/kg. Low levels of normalized T-cell clonal expansion were also seen in some patients who did not respond. After ivuxolimab, more expanded clones were found on average in CD8+ T cells than in CD4+ T cells.

The CDR3 spans 14 residues, from the cysteine through the phenylalanine. Only the CDR3 portion is preserved as DNA: 42 bases, with reading frame beginning at the first base. CDR1 and CDR2 are drawn from the germline V gene: SGHNT, YENEEA. V lost 4 bases and J lost 7 bases; the stretch between them is 14 bases long. As to this clone: Its antigen has not been determined. The sample holds no much larger clone one base away, and base qualities are not on file.

Patients with a history of autoimmune disease or receiving systemic immunosuppression were excluded from the trial. Peripheral blood for TCR sequencing was collected from all dose cohorts at baseline, on cycle 4 day 1, and on cycle 7 day 1. Samples were obtained from an open-label, multicenter, first-in-human phase I dose-escalation trial of ivuxolimab. Adults with locally advanced or metastatic melanoma, renal cell carcinoma, hepatocellular carcinoma or head and neck squamous cell carcinoma were enrolled in the trial. CD4+ and CD8+ T cells were sorted separately from peripheral blood before TCR sequencing. Genomic DNA was extracted from sorted cells for sequencing of the TCRbeta CDR3 region. The immunoSEQ Assay was used for sequencing of TCRbeta CDR3 regions. TCRdb limited this immuneACCESS table to in-frame rearrangements with V and J called. A share of clones is missing; checked studies link under half to unresolved V genes, and the rest is unexplained. This sample comprises some 42,000 clones, about 86% of them detected only once. Together, the top ten hold just over 20% of the sample.

This TCR was sampled from an adult with an advanced solid tumor such as melanoma, head and neck, liver or kidney cancer. The receptor chain draws on TRBV11-3 and TRBJ2-1; the D gene could be TRBD1 or TRBD2, each one agreeing over 5 bases. The specimen comprised CD4+ or CD8+ T cells sorted from blood, sampled in a trial of the OX40 agonist ivuxolimab. DNA sequence: TGTGCCAGCAGCTCGTCCGGGGCAAGGAATGAGCAGTTCTTC. Translated, it gives CASSSSGARNEQFF.